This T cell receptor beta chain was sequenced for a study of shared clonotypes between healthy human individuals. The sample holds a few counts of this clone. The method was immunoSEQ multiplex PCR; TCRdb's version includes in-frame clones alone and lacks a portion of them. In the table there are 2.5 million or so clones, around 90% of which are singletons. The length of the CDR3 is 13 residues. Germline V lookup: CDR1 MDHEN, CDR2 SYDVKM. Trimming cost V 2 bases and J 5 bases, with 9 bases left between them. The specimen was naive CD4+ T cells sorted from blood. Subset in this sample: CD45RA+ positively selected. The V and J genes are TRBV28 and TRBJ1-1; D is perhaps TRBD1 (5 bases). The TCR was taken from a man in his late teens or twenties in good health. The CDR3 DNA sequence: TGTGCCAGCAGTTTAAGGGGCCGGACTGAAGCTTTCTTT. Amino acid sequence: CASSLRGRTEAFF. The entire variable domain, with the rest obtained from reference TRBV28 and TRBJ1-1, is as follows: DVKVTQSSRYLVKRTGEKVFLECVQDMDHENMFWYRQDPGLGLRLIYFSYDVKMKEKGDIPEGYSVSREKKERFSLILESASTNQTSMYLCASSLRGRTEAFFGQGTRLTVV.